A single sample is the source of the 15 T cell receptor beta chains below, sequenced in a study of human T cells and chemical hapten exposure. TCRdb fed the RACE reads into MiXCR, producing one record per CDR3 protein. Among roughly 190,000 distinct CDR3 sequences, 20% to 25% were seen once, and the ten largest hold under 8.5%. The time point here: patch test 1, 2 weeks after DPC sensitization. Treatment described: therapeutic diphenylcyclopropenone sensitization with weekly scalp DPC. The sequencing here drew on whole blood, taken in connection with sensitization to the hapten diphenylcyclopropenone (DPC). The receptors shown here come from a woman between 45 and 60 years old with alopecia areata. Some clones in this sample may be carry-over from other donors' samples.

Only a few counts were recorded for this clonotype. The chain combines TRBV5-4 with TRBJ1-1, with D possibly TRBD1 on 6 matching bases. Trimming removed 0 bases at V and 4 bases at J, with 16 bases between. Germline V gene data show CDR1 as SGHNT and CDR2 as YYREEE (reference sequence). The CDR3 is 16 residues long. CDR3 DNA sequence: TGTGCCAGCAGCTTGGTCAGGGGCGTCTCCGTCACTGAAGCTTTCTTT. This translates into CASSLVRGVSVTEAFF. The complete variable domain, with remaining parts taken from reference TRBV5-4 and TRBJ1-1, reads ETGVTQSPTHLIKTRGQQVTLRCSSQSGHNTVSWYQQALGQGPQFIFQYYREEENGRGNFPPRFSGLQFPNYSSELNVNALELDDSALYLCASSLVRGVSVTEAFFGQGTRLTVV.

This clonotype has a handful of counts. This chain links TRBV20-1 with TRBJ2-2; D tentatively reads TRBD1 or TRBD2 (6 bases each). Germline values: CDR1 DFQATT, CDR2 SNEGSKA (reference sequence). The length of the CDR3 is 14 residues. CDR3 in DNA: TGCAGCACGTTGGCGGGACAGAACACCGGGGAGCTGTTTTTT. Amino acid sequence: CSTLAGQNTGELFF.

This clonotype has only a few counts. The rearrangement links TRBV6-2 or TRBV6-3 to TRBJ2-5; perhaps D is TRBD1 or TRBD2 (5 bases each). The germline V and J ends were trimmed by 4 bases and 7 bases, with 22 bases remaining between them. This CDR3 contains 16 residues. Germline V CDR1 and CDR2: MNHEY, SVGEGT. Here the CDR3 reads CASSFRDPTGQGTQYF. The CDR3 nucleotides read TGTGCCAGCAGTTTCCGGGACCCCACCGGCCAGGGGACCCAGTACTTC.

This clonotype was found a few times. One end of the junction varies from germline; a read error may be responsible. V and J are TRBV7-7 and TRBJ2-2; D not resolved. The germline V gene encodes CDR1 SSHAT and CDR2 FNYEAQ (reference sequence). The CDR3 is made up of 12 amino acids. CDR3 nucleotide sequence: TGTGCTAGCATGATGGAAACCGGGGAGCTGTTTTTT. It translates to CASMMETGELFF.

As to this clonotype: At one boundary the junction diverges from the germline segment, which might be a read error. This rearrangement joins TRBV5-1 to TRBJ2-7; 12 nucleotides line up with TRBD2. Per the germline V gene, CDR1 is SGHRS and CDR2 is YFSETQ. This CDR3 is built from 15 residues. DNA for the CDR3: TGCGCCGGCAGCGAGACTAGCGGGAGTGGATACGAGCAGTACTTC. Residues: CAGSETSGSGYEQYF.

CDR3 sequence: CSARGTSPSTDTQYF. CDR3 bases: TGCAGTGCTAGAGGGACGAGCCCTAGCACAGATACGCAGTATTTT. V and J are TRBV20-1 and TRBJ2-3, with unresolved D. The CDR3 is 15 residues long. The germline V gene has CDR1 DFQATT and CDR2 SNEGSKA (reference sequence). Trimming stripped 1 base from V and 0 bases from J, with 11 bases between.

This clonotype has a single count. The chain joins TRBV5-4 to TRBJ2-7; D is perhaps TRBD2 (6 bases). The ends were cut back, 4 bases at V and 2 bases at J, with 13 bases in the middle. The CDR3 consists of 14 residues. Germline V gives CDR1 SGHNT, CDR2 YYREEE (reference sequence). This CDR3 is CASSGGGEPYEQYF. CDR3 nucleotides: TGTGCCAGCAGCGGCGGAGGGGAGCCCTACGAGCAGTACTTC.

CDR3 residues: CASSPDAGEGNTIYF. CDR3 nucleotides: TGTGCCAGCTCACCAGACGCGGGCGAAGGAAACACCATATATTTT. The chain recombines TRBV18 with TRBJ1-3; D remains ambiguous. Germline-derived CDR1 and CDR2 are KGHSH and LQKENI. V lost 2 bases and J lost 4, with 12 bases in between. The CDR3 length is 15 residues.

The chain recombines TRBV6-2 or TRBV6-3 with TRBJ2-1; D possibly matches TRBD1 or TRBD2 (5 bases each). The CDR3 runs to 14 residues. V gave up 7 bases and J gave up 0 bases, with 10 bases separating them. Germline V gene lookup returns CDR1 MNHEY and CDR2 SVGEGT. The CDR3 region is CASTTGPSYNEQFF. The CDR3 coding sequence is TGTGCCAGCACCACGGGACCCTCCTACAATGAGCAGTTCTTC.

V usage is TRBV5-1 and J usage is TRBJ1-3; 7 bases map to TRBD1. The germline V gene encodes CDR1 SGHRS and CDR2 YFSETQ. J lost 2 bases, V lost 4 bases, and 9 bases had no gene match. This CDR3 is 16 amino acids long. The CDR3: CASSQTPQGTGNTIYF. The CDR3 DNA sequence: TGCGCCAGCAGCCAGACCCCACAGGGGACTGGAAACACCATATATTTT. Full variable domain (missing parts from reference TRBV5-1 and TRBJ1-3): KAGVTQTPRYLIKTRGQQVTLSCSPISGHRSVSWYQQTPGQGLQFLFEYFSETQRNKGNFPGRFSGRQFSNSRSEMNVSTLELGDSALYLCASSQTPQGTGNTIYFGEGSWLTVV.

A few counts support this clonotype. The chain is built from TRBV5-1 and TRBJ2-5, with 9 bases aligning to TRBD2. The V and J ends lost 3 bases and 3 bases, in that order; junction bases with no gene match: 9. The CDR3 has 16 amino acids. Germline CDR1 reads SGHRS; CDR2 reads YFSETQ. The CDR3 DNA follows: TGCGCCAGCAGCTCCACCCGACTAGCGGTTGAAGAGACCCAGTACTTC. The encoded protein is CASSSTRLAVEETQYF.

Concerning this clonotype: A much larger clone lies a single base off, so this may be a read error. The chain joins TRBV5-1 to TRBJ2-7; D perhaps matches TRBD2 (5 bases). Germline values: CDR1 SGHRS, CDR2 YFSETQ. The CDR3 covers 13 residues. Trimming cost V 3 bases and J 3 bases, with 10 bases left between them. Here the CDR3 reads CASSSVLDYEQYF. The DNA for the CDR3 is TGCGCCAGCAGCTCGGTACTAGACTACGAGCAGTACTTC.

The chain carries TRBV20-1 and TRBJ2-7; 14 nucleotides align to TRBD2. The CDR3 is 15 residues long. Germline-derived CDR1 and CDR2 are DFQATT and SNEGSKA (reference sequence). V gave up 6 bases and J gave up 4 bases; unmatched junction bases: 8. Written as DNA, the CDR3 is TGCAGTGCAATGGGACTAGCGGGAGTTGGATACGAGCAGTACTTC. Translating it yields CSAMGLAGVGYEQYF.

This chain uses TRBV7-9 with TRBJ2-7; no clear D gene. Germline lookup yields CDR1 SEHNR and CDR2 FQNEAQ (reference sequence). The V gene lost 1 base and the J gene lost 4 bases, with 5 bases spanning the gap. CDR3 length equals 12 residues. CDR3 region: CASSLGKYEQYF. The CDR3 region has the DNA TGTGCCAGCAGCTTAGGAAAATACGAGCAGTACTTC.

V and J are TRBV20-1 and TRBJ2-4; 9 bases match TRBD2. The V gene's germline CDR1 is DFQATT and CDR2 SNEGSKA (reference sequence). The CDR3 runs to 18 residues. The V segment lost 0 bases and the J segment 0 bases; nucleotides outside the gene matches: 9. The CDR3 is CSARDFQREDLAKNIQYF. In nucleotides, the CDR3 is TGCAGTGCTAGAGATTTCCAGCGGGAGGACTTAGCCAAAAACATTCAGTACTTC.